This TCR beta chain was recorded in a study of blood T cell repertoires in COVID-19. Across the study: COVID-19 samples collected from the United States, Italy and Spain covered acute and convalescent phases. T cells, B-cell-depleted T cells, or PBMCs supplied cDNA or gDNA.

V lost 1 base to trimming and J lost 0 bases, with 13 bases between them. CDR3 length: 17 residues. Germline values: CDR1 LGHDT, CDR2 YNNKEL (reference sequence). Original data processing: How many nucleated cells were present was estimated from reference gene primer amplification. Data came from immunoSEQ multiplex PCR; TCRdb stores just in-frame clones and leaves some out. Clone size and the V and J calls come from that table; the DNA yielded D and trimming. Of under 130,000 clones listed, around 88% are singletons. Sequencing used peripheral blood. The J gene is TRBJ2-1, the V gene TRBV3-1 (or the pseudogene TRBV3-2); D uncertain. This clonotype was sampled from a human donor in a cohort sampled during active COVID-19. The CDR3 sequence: CASSQVFARSSYNEQFF. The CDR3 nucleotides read TGTGCCAGCAGCCAAGTCTTCGCGAGGAGCTCCTACAATGAGCAGTTCTTC.